By frequency in the sample, the clone carrying this T cell receptor (beta chain) is medium-sized (0.01 to 0.1%). TCRdb reanalysed the 5' RACE reads using MiXCR and keeps one entry per CDR3 protein. The sample has some 24,000 distinct CDR3 sequences; about an eighth are singletons. This specimen comes from a study of neurological immune-mediated disorders. Deletions cut 0 bases from V and 4 bases from J, with 12 bases between. The CDR3 covers 14 residues. Germline CDR1 DFQATT, CDR2 SNEGSKA (reference sequence). The source is a middle-aged woman with HTLV-1-associated myelopathy (HAM/TSP). The sequenced material came from PBMCs. This chain joins TRBV20-1 and TRBJ1-2, with a weak D call TRBD1 (6 bases). The CDR3 DNA follows: TGCAGTGCTAGAGAACAGGGAGGGGGCTATGGCTACACCTTC. This translates into CSAREQGGGYGYTF.